Listed here are 7 T cell receptor beta chains from one sample, sequenced in a study of shared clonotypes between healthy human individuals. TCRdb keeps only in-frame clones here, not all; method: immunoSEQ multiplex PCR. The sample has 2 million to 2.5 million clones, approximately 93% seen once. The sample consisted of naive CD4+ T cells from PBMCs. Subset given: CD45RA+ positively selected. All receptors derive from a man aged 18 to 30 in good health. Some clones in this sample may be carry-over from other donors' samples.

The chain has TRBV6-5 and TRBJ2-1; D ambiguous. Germline-derived CDR1 and CDR2 are MNHEY and SVGAGI. This CDR3 is built from 11 residues. V lost 7 bases and J lost 6, with 7 bases in between. Here the CDR3 DNA reads TGTGCCAGCAAGGGATTCAATGAGCAGTTCTTC. It is translated as CASKGFNEQFF.

This clone was seen a single time. The V gene is TRBV7-2, the J gene TRBJ1-2; possibly TRBD1 for D (5 bases). CDR3 length: 13 residues. Germline lookup yields CDR1 SGHTA and CDR2 FQGNSA. V was clipped by 1 base and J by 8 bases, with 11 bases between them. The CDR3: CASSLGGVGGYTF. The CDR3 region has the DNA TGTGCCAGCAGCTTAGGGGGGGTAGGCGGCTACACCTTC. Full variable domain (remainder filled in from reference TRBV7-2 and TRBJ1-2): GAGVSQSPSNKVTEKGKDVELRCDPISGHTALYWYRQSLGQGLEFLIYFQGNSAPDKSGLPSDRFSAERTGGSVSTLTIQRTQQEDSAVYLCASSLGGVGGYTFGSGTRLTVV.

This clone was seen a single time. The chain couples TRBV6-6 to TRBJ1-5; possibly TRBD1 for D (6 bases). The V end was cut by 4 bases, the J end by 6 bases, with 19 bases between. The CDR3 runs to 16 residues. Germline CDR1 MNHNY, CDR2 SVGAGI (reference sequence). CDR3 sequence (DNA): TGTGCCAGCAGTTCGGGGTCAGGGGTTTATCGTCAGCCCCAGCATTTT. Amino acid sequence: CASSSGSGVYRQPQHF.

The rearrangement links TRBV4-2 to TRBJ2-3; possibly TRBD2 for D (5 bases). Germline loops: CDR1 LGHNA, CDR2 YNFKEQ. The CDR3 is made up of 19 amino acids. Trimming left V 1 base short and J 1 base short, with 21 bases between. The CDR3 DNA is TGTGCCAGCAGCCAAGGGACTTCCTCTTATTCGGTGGGCACAGATACGCAGTATTTT. This translates into CASSQGTSSYSVGTDTQYF.

The rearrangement uses TRBV9 and TRBJ1-2, with 9 bases lining up with TRBD1. Germline CDR1 and CDR2: SGDLS and YYNGEE. The junction had 13 bases not matched to a gene; V was cut back by 3 bases and J by 7 bases. This CDR3 comprises 16 residues. For the CDR3, the DNA is TGTGCCAGCAGCGACCCCTTTCCGGGACAGGGATCTGGCTACACCTTC. This codes for CASSDPFPGQGSGYTF.

The chain has TRBV6-1 and TRBJ1-1, with D possibly TRBD1 on 6 matching bases. Germline values: CDR1 MNHNS, CDR2 SASEGT. There are 14 residues in the CDR3. V was cut by 5 bases and J by 1 base, with 11 bases left in between. CDR3 nucleotides: TGTGCCAGCAGTACCAGACAGGCGAACACTGAAGCTTTCTTT. Protein sequence: CASSTRQANTEAFF.

This sequence joins TRBV5-8 and TRBJ2-3; 9 positions agree with TRBD2. The germline gives CDR1 SGHTS, CDR2 YDEGEE. V lost 7 bases and J lost 6; bases outside the gene matches: 6. The CDR3 extends over 13 amino acids. DNA of the CDR3: TGTGCCAGCGCGTTAGCGGGAGCGGATACGCAGTATTTT. This gives the protein CASALAGADTQYF. The full variable domain, its missing parts supplied by reference TRBV5-8 and TRBJ2-3, is EAGVTQSPTHLIKTRGQQATLRCSPISGHTSVYWYQQALGLGLQFLLWYDEGEERNRGNFPPRFSGRQFPNYSSELNVNALELEDSALYLCASALAGADTQYFGPGTRLTVL.